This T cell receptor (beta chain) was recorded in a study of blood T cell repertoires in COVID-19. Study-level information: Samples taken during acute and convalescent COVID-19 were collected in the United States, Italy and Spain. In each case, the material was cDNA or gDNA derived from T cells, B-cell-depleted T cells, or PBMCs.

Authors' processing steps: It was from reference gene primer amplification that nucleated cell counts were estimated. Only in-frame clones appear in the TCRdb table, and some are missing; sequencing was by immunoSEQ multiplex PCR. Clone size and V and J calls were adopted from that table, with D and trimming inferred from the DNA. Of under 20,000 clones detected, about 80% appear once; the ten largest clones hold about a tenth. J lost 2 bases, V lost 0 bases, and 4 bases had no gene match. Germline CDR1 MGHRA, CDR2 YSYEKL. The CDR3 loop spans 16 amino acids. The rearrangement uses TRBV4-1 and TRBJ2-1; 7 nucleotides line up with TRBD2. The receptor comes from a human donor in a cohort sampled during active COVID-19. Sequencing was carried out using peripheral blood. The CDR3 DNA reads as TGCGCCAGCAGCCAAGATTGGGGGGGGGCCTACAATGAGCAGTTCTTC. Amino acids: CASSQDWGGAYNEQFF.